This T cell receptor beta chain was recorded in a study of T cell responses to AZD1222 COVID-19 vaccine. For this clone: The antigen remains unidentified.

Profiled with immunoSEQ multiplex PCR; TCRdb holds only in-frame clones, not every one. The sample lists over 150,000 clones; 90% were seen once. The CDR3 is 13 residues long. The V segment lost 3 bases and the J segment 4 bases; nucleotides outside the gene matches: 2. CDR1 and CDR2 (germline): SGHAT, FQNNGV. The study, taken as a whole, reports: Epitopes outside B.1.351 and B.1.1.7 mutated regions reportedly drew nearly half of spike TCRs. Donors were largely white British and mainly female; clonal diversity was possibly underestimated. The span of vaccine-associated CD4 TCRs extended across spike, with dominance at 160-218 and 743-854.

The receptor comes from an adult in good health. The V and J genes are TRBV11-2 and TRBJ1-2, with 7 bases lining up with TRBD1. This specimen consisted of peripheral blood, obtained on day 0 of AZD1222 vaccination. CDR3 protein: CASSLGQFYGYTF. CDR3 sequence (DNA): TGTGCCAGCAGCTTGGGACAGTTCTATGGCTACACCTTC.